This T cell receptor (beta chain) was recorded in a study of blood T cell repertoires in COVID-19. Whole-study context: Sample material is recorded as cDNA or gDNA derived from T cells, B-cell-depleted T cells, or PBMCs.

The J segment lost 7 bases and the V segment lost 0 bases, leaving 8 bases of the junction unmatched. Germline V CDR1 and CDR2: SGHRS, YFSETQ. This CDR3 spans 16 amino acids. Per the original methods: Reference gene primer amplification in the assay estimated nucleated cell counts. The method was immunoSEQ multiplex PCR; TCRdb's version includes in-frame clones alone and lacks a portion of them. The V and J calls and the clone size are those of that table, but D and trimming were determined from the DNA. The sample yields 55,000 to 80,000 clones, around 90% seen once. Material: peripheral blood. The clonotype originates from a human donor in a cohort sampled during active COVID-19. V usage is TRBV5-1 and J usage is TRBJ2-1; the match to TRBD2 covers 9 bases. Here the CDR3 reads CASSLDAGGFRNEQFF. CDR3 nucleotides: TGCGCCAGCAGCTTGGACGCGGGGGGGTTTCGGAATGAGCAGTTCTTC. Combining the CDR3 with reference TRBV5-1 and TRBJ2-1 gives the whole variable domain KAGVTQTPRYLIKTRGQQVTLSCSPISGHRSVSWYQQTPGQGLQFLFEYFSETQRNKGNFPGRFSGRQFSNSRSEMNVSTLELGDSALYLCASSLDAGGFRNEQFFGPGTRLTVL.